The 7 T cell receptor beta chains reported below all come from one sample, sequenced in a study of cytotoxic CD8 clonotypes in ibrutinib-treated CLL. Produced via immunoSEQ multiplex PCR; TCRdb's table is partial and in-frame only. This table holds 200,000 to 250,000 clones, over 65% found once. Sequenced here: PBMCs, sampled after 12 months of ibrutinib treatment. Every receptor here comes from a human donor with chronic lymphocytic leukemia.

The chain couples TRBV20-1 to TRBJ2-7, with D unresolved. This CDR3 has 10 amino acids. CDR1 and CDR2 (germline): DFQATT, SNEGSKA (reference sequence). V lost 5 bases and J 2 bases, leaving 4 bases between the germline ends. CDR3 DNA: TGCAGTGCTCCTACCTACGAGCAGTACTTC. This sequence encodes CSAPTYEQYF.

The chain joins TRBV5-5 to TRBJ2-1, with D tentatively TRBD1 or TRBD2 (5 bases each). Trimming shortened V by 0 bases and J by 10 bases, and 17 bases separated the two germline ends. The CDR3 has 15 amino acids. Germline CDR1 is SGHKS and CDR2 is YYEKEE (reference sequence). This CDR3 is CASSLAGVGPQEQFF. The CDR3 DNA is TGTGCCAGCAGCTTGGCCGGGGTGGGGCCGCAAGAGCAGTTCTTC.

CDR3 sequence: CASSPTGNNEQFF. DNA of the CDR3: TGTGCCAGCTCACCGACAGGAAACAATGAGCAGTTCTTC. This sequence joins TRBV18 and TRBJ2-1; the D gene is possibly TRBD1 (6 bases). V was shortened by 3 bases and J by 5 bases, with 8 bases between the two germline ends. CDR1 is KGHSH, CDR2 LQKENI, per germline. The length of the CDR3 is 13 residues.

The CDR3 nucleotides are TGTGCCAGCAGTGAAGCAGGAAGGGGCTACACCTTC. This gives the protein CASSEAGRGYTF. The chain combines TRBV2 with TRBJ1-2; D is undetermined. From germline, CDR1 is SNHLY and CDR2 FYNNEI. V lost 0 bases to trimming and J lost 8 bases, with 7 bases between them. This CDR3 contains 12 residues.

This rearrangement joins TRBV7-9 to TRBJ1-4; 9 bases align to TRBD1. Trimming removed 6 bases from V and 2 bases from J; junction bases left unmatched: 7. The CDR3 is 16 amino acids. In germline, CDR1 is SEHNR, CDR2 FQNEAQ (reference sequence). This chain's CDR3 is CASRPGTGSTNEKLFF. The DNA of the CDR3 is TGTGCCAGCAGACCCGGGACAGGGAGTACTAATGAAAAACTGTTTTTT.

The chain has TRBV4-3 and TRBJ2-7; TRBD2 matches at 7 bases. Looked up from germline, CDR1 is LGHNA and CDR2 is YSLEER. V dropped 1 base and J dropped 7; count of bases not matched to a gene: 7. The CDR3 length is 14 residues. The CDR3 region has the DNA TGCGCCAGCAGCCAAGTGACCCAGGGAGGGGAGCAGTACTTC. This sequence encodes CASSQVTQGGEQYF.

V usage is TRBV4-2 and J usage is TRBJ2-7; D remains unclear. Germline CDR1 is LGHNA and CDR2 is YNFKEQ. The V end was cut by 5 bases, the J end by 1 base, with 12 bases between. The CDR3 covers 14 residues. The CDR3: CASSAGPTSYEQYF. CDR3 bases: TGTGCCAGCAGCGCTGGACCTACATCCTACGAGCAGTACTTC.